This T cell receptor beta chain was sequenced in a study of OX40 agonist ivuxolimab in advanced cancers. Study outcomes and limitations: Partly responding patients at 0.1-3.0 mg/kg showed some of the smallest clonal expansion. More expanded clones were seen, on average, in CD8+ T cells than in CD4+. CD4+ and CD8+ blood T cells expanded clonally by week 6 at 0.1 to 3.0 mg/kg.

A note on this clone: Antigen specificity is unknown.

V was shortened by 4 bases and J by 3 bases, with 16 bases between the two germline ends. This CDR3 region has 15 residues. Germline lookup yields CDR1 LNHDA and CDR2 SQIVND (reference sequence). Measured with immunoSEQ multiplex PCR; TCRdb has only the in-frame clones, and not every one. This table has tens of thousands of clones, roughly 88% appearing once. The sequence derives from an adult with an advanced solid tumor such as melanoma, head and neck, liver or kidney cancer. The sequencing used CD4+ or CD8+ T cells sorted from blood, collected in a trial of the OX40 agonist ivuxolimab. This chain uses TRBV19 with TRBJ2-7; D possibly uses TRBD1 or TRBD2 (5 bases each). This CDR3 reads CASSRRGDLLYEQYF. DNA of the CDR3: TGTGCCAGTAGTAGAAGGGGAGACCTTCTCTACGAGCAGTACTTC.